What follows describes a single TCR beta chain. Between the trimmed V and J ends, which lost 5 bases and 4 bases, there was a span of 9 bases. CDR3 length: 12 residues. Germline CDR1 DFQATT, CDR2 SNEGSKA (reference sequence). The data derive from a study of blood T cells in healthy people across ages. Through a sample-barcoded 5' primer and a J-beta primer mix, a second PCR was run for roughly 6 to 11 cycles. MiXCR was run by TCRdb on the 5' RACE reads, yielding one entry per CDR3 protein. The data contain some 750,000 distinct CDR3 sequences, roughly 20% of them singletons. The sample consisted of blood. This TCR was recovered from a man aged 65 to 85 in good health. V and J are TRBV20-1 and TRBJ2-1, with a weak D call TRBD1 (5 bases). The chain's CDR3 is CSAPRQYNEQFF. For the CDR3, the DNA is TGCAGTGCTCCCCGACAGTACAATGAGCAGTTCTTC.